The TCR beta chain under discussion was sequenced for a study of blood T cell repertoires in COVID-19. Clones were read by immunoSEQ multiplex PCR, and TCRdb kept only the in-frame ones, dropping some. Among 200,000 to 250,000 clones listed, about 87% were seen once. This CDR3 is 14 amino acids long. The V and J ends lost 2 bases and 7 bases, in that order; junction bases with no gene match: 3. Germline CDR1 is MNHEY and CDR2 is SMNVEV (reference sequence). This chain links TRBV27 with TRBJ1-2; 11 nucleotides line up with TRBD1. The specimen sequenced was PBMCs or T cells enriched from blood (not recorded which). The TCR sequence derives from a woman between 50 and 59 years old who had recovered from COVID-19. CDR3: CASSLGQGAPGYTF. CDR3 coding DNA: TGTGCCAGCAGTTTAGGACAGGGGGCGCCTGGCTACACCTTC.